This T cell receptor beta chain was retrieved from a study of T cell changes during pregnancy in multiple sclerosis. The V gene's germline CDR1 is SGHVS and CDR2 FNYEAQ. The CDR3 has 17 residues. The junction had 11 bases not matched to a gene; V was cut back by 4 bases and J by 8 bases. The protocol was immunoSEQ multiplex PCR, while the TCRdb copy is restricted to in-frame clones and leaves out a portion. The data contain about 70,000 clones, about 94% of them singletons. The chain joins TRBV7-6 to TRBJ1-6, with 10 bases matching TRBD1. The sample in question was peripheral blood, obtained in the third trimester of pregnancy. The receptor comes from a female donor with multiple sclerosis, enrolled in a pregnancy study. CDR3 in DNA: TGTGCCAGCAGCTCCCGACAGGGGGCAGTGACGGATTCACCCCTCCACTTT. Its protein product is CASSSRQGAVTDSPLHF.